This is a list of T cell receptor beta chains from one sample in a study of shared clonotypes between healthy human individuals. Data came from immunoSEQ multiplex PCR; TCRdb stores just in-frame clones and leaves some out. Seen here are 85,000 to 100,000 clones, 60% to 70% observed once, and the top ten hold roughly 50%. Sequencing was done on a sample of memory CD8+ T cells sorted from blood. These receptors all come from a young man in good health. Each CDR3 is given without its conserved first and last residue. Fields, in order: V gene, CDR3 length, clone size, J gene, CDR3 protein. Expanded clones are given a class, and other clones once, few, many or no size at all.

>TRBV5-1|13|once|TRBJ1-4
ASSLVGALYEKLF
>TRBV2|12|NA|TRBJ1-1
ASSAGLMNTEAF
>TRBV19|14|NA|TRBJ1-2
ASNNPGTGEFYGYT
>TRBV5-5|11|NA|TRBJ1-5
ASSSYINQPQH
>TRBV28|13|NA|TRBJ2-1
ASRQRLVTTNEQF
>TRBV29-1|10|NA|TRBJ1-1
SVAGPNTEAF
>TRBV2|12|NA|TRBJ1-5
ASSLSQGNQPQH
>TRBV27|13|NA|TRBJ1-3
ASSLNGGHLNTIY
>TRBV5-1|9|NA|TRBJ2-4
ASSLEDIQY
>TRBV18|13|NA|TRBJ2-1
ASSPLSPDLNEQF
>TRBV28|13|NA|TRBJ2-7
ASSLLAGRNYEQY
>TRBV7-9|14|NA|TRBJ2-7
ASASPLASGSYEQY
>TRBV5-1|10|few|TRBJ2-5
ASSPETGASN
>TRBV2|9|NA|TRBJ2-1
ASVTGMGEF
>TRBV28|13|few|TRBJ2-2
ASSPGSSYTGELF
>TRBV18|13|NA|TRBJ2-1
ASSLGLAGGSTQF
>TRBV21-1|13|NA|TRBJ1-2
ASSYGRLPNYGYT
>TRBV7-9|12|few|TRBJ2-2
ASSREGRTGELF
>TRBV20-1|9|NA|TRBJ2-1
SAKTGSEQF
>TRBV28|9|NA|TRBJ2-7
ASSSNTGEY
>TRBV6-5|13|NA|TRBJ2-1
ASSPGTGGYNEQF
>TRBV28|16|many|TRBJ1-1
ASRRPPQGSNLNTEAF
>TRBV5-1|11|few|TRBJ2-7
ASQTGPSYEQY
>TRBV7-9|13|NA|TRBJ2-3
ASSSTRSSTDTQY
>TRBV14|16|NA|TRBJ2-1
ASSQDIPTTVTYNEQF
>TRBV30|11|NA|TRBJ1-4
AWSGPSREKLF
>TRBV18|12|few|TRBJ1-2
ASSPRAQGWGYT
>TRBV5-8|12|NA|TRBJ2-2
ATTPEATTGELF
>TRBV5-4|11|NA|TRBJ2-2
ASSLLLNGELF
>TRBV6-5|13|few|TRBJ1-2
ASSYEGQPVNGYT
>TRBV9|11|once|TRBJ2-5
ASSVAGVETQY
>TRBV5-1|11|NA|TRBJ2-5
ASRQGAGETQY
>TRBV9|13|NA|TRBJ2-1
ASSVGSSRNNEQF
>TRBV5-5|11|few|TRBJ2-3
ASSPEPQTLQY
>TRBV6-9|16|NA|TRBJ2-3
ASSYDIIGEGHTDTQY
>TRBV2|12|NA|TRBJ1-1
ASSETGVNTEAF
>TRBV7-2|14|NA|TRBJ2-7
ASSLESGTPSGEQY
>TRBV27|13|NA|TRBJ2-3
ASSLIGLATDTQY
>TRBV5-1|13|NA|TRBJ2-2
ASSLVQGAAGELF
>TRBV6-6|12|NA|TRBJ2-6
ASNMGTGANVLT
>TRBV2|12|NA|TRBJ2-7
ASRSPSRTYEQY
>TRBV12-5|13|NA|TRBJ2-1
ASGLTGTGEDEQF
>TRBV6-1|9|NA|TRBJ2-7
ASSDVGPSS
>TRBV19|11|many|TRBJ2-1
ASSRGLVDEQF
>TRBV10-3|15|NA|TRBJ2-6
AISESYSSSGANVLT
>TRBV7-9|13|NA|TRBJ2-7
ASSSPGLAGVEQY